This TCR beta chain was retrieved from a study of siplizumab effects on memory and regulatory T cells (dated by TCRdb to between 2018 and 2021). Describing the broader study: The study examined how the anti-CD2 antibody siplizumab affects alloreactive T-cell subsets in allogeneic mixed lymphocyte reactions built from human PBMCs.

As for this clone: Its antigen is still unknown. No clone much larger than this one lies a single base away; base qualities are absent.

Libraries were prepared through the immunoSEQ multiplex PCR assay. Around 94,000 TCR templates per sample were assayed on the deep sequencing platform. Genomic DNA extracted from sorted T cells was used for TCRbeta CDR3 sequencing. Turning to the authors' computational methods: Clonal analysis of TCRbeta CDR3 data was done in the R programming language. Comparing unstimulated samples against CFSE-low samples taken after the reaction was how alloreactive CD4+ and CD8+ clones were defined. Regulatory or non-regulatory origin of alloreactive CD4+ clones was assigned by matching sequences to the sorted unstimulated Treg and non-Treg repertoires. In its TCRdb copy, this immuneACCESS table keeps in-frame sequences only and misses some clones. Where compared with another copy, unresolved V genes explain less than half of these, and the others have no known cause. That table furnishes V, J and clone size, whereas the DNA furnished D and trimming. Within this sample are under 110,000 clones, with nearly 95% of them counted one time only. Of the sample, more than 10% is held by the ten largest clones.

Study-wide findings and limitations: No functional confirmation was obtained for the suppressive function of proliferating Tregs from siplizumab cultures. Because sequences at frequencies below about 10^-5 were poorly captured, only a minor fraction of alloreactive clones could be mapped back to unstimulated subsets. Compared with memory T cells, unstimulated naive T cells appeared more diverse, and naive cells seemed to make a substantial contribution to the alloresponse. Roughly 80-97% of proliferating CD4+ or CD8+ clones could not be assigned a naive or memory phenotype. The cumulative frequency of alloreactive sequences that could be traced back to unstimulated CD4+ memory T cells was significantly reduced by siplizumab. Among mappable alloreactive CD4+ clones, an average Treg-derived fraction of approximately 73% was observed with siplizumab, compared with around 28% in control reactions.

Sorted unstimulated T cells, along with proliferating T cells recovered from mixed lymphocyte reactions, underwent TCRbeta CDR3 sequencing. Fresh whole blood from ten HLA-typed healthy donors served as the source for isolating PBMCs. Unstimulated CD4+ non-regulatory T cells were FACS-sorted to map the origin of alloreactive clones. The V end gives up 1 base and the J end 2 bases, leaving 5 bases in the junction not matched to a gene. From the germline V gene, CDR1 is SGHAT and CDR2 is FQNNGV. The CDR3 has 15 amino acids, counting the end cysteine and phenylalanine. The kept DNA is CDR3 alone, 45 bases in frame from the first base.

The sequenced sample was non-Treg CD4+ T cells sorted from blood. What this sample's cell subset or site label stands for: FACS-sorted unstimulated CD4+ non-regulatory T cells. The clonotype was recovered from a human donor in good health. The rearranged chain carries TRBV11-2 and TRBJ2-7; TRBD1 matches 7 bases in the middle. The sequenced DNA: TGTGCCAGCAGCTTAGGAGGGGGCAGTCCCTACGAGCAGTACTTC. Translated, it gives CASSLGGGSPYEQYF.